The entry that follows covers one TCR beta chain sequence. No antigen is known for it. This sample stems from a study of cytomegalovirus exposure and HLA in healthy donors. General study findings and limits: There were several of the most significant clusters that appeared linked to common viral pathogens in a later analysis. In a later analysis, across HLA loci, associated TCR counts were highest for DRB1, lowest for HLA-C. One cluster of highly shared sequence variants probably arose as a sequencing artifact.

Trimming left V 2 bases short and J 11 bases short, with 9 bases between. Per the germline V gene, CDR1 is WNHNN and CDR2 is SYGVQD (reference sequence). The CDR3 spans 11 residues. The PCR was carried out with 60 Vbeta primers and 13 Jbeta primers. Using immunoSEQ multiplex PCR, the repertoire was profiled, and TCRdb retains in-frame clones only, with some absent. This table holds over 90,000 clones, around three quarters found once. The rearrangement links TRBV10-1 to TRBJ1-1; weak D call: TRBD1 (5 bases). This TCR came from a man between 45 and 60 years old in good health and CMV-seropositive. The sequencing sample was made of PBMCs. Here the CDR3 reads CASSEGAGAFF. CDR3 sequence (DNA): TGCGCCAGCAGTGAGGGGGCGGGGGCTTTCTTT.